Listed here are 15 T cell receptor beta chains from one sample, sequenced in a study of human T cells and chemical hapten exposure (dated by TCRdb to about 2021). The intended sense of this specimen's time point label: pre-sensitization, week 0. Sample treatment or condition, as interpreted from the label and publication: therapeutic diphenylcyclopropenone sensitization with weekly scalp DPC. The library was generated by RACE. The run used a NextSeq 500. Using fastp at Q25 and MiXCR, TCRdb reprocessed the public reads and kept productive beta chains. CDR3 protein duplicates are merged, each entry listing the most common genes and DNA. The sample yields around 180,000 distinct CDR3 sequences; approximately 29% were counted once. The leading ten clones occupy just under 3% of the sample. Sequencing used whole blood, obtained in connection with sensitization to the hapten diphenylcyclopropenone (DPC). These receptors were obtained from a woman in her twenties or thirties with alopecia areata. Some clones in this sample may be carry-over from other donors' samples.

This clonotype was counted only a few times. The rearrangement uses TRBV11-1 and TRBJ2-2, with D tentatively TRBD1 (5 bases). CDR3 length: 15 amino acids. V lost 5 bases, J lost 2 bases, and 12 bases lay in between. Per germline, CDR1 SGHAT and CDR2 FQDESV (reference sequence). The DNA of the CDR3 is TGTGCCAGCAGCCCGTTGGGGCTAAACACCGGGGAGCTGTTTTTT. The encoded protein is CASSPLGLNTGELFF.

There are a few counts of this clonotype. This sequence joins TRBV20-1 and TRBJ2-3; 9 bases map to TRBD2. The CDR3 is 12 amino acids. Per germline, CDR1 DFQATT and CDR2 SNEGSKA (reference sequence). With V trimmed by 6 bases and J by 4 bases, 2 bases remained unmatched. The CDR3 bases are TGCAGTGCCGCGGGGGGGTCAGATACGCAGTATTTT. Translation gives CSAAGGSDTQYF.

The rearrangement joins TRBV28 to TRBJ1-1, with TRBD1 identical over 9 bases. The CDR3 is 14 amino acids. V was clipped by 6 bases and J by 3 bases; unmatched bases: 5. Germline CDR1 and CDR2: MDHEN and SYDVKM. The CDR3 reads CASRPGQGYTEAFF. The CDR3 coding sequence is TGTGCCAGCAGACCCGGACAGGGGTACACTGAAGCTTTCTTT.

A few counts support this clonotype. V usage is TRBV4-1 and J usage is TRBJ1-6, with 8 bases matching TRBD1. V was pared by 0 bases and J by 9 bases, with 7 bases of the junction left unmatched. CDR1 and CDR2 (germline): MGHRA, YSYEKL. CDR3 length: 16 amino acids. The CDR3 DNA sequence: TGCGCCAGCAGCCAAGAGGGCAGGGGGCTGGGTTCACCCCTCCACTTT. Its translation is CASSQEGRGLGSPLHF.

The table lists this clonotype with a few counts. V usage is TRBV10-3 and J usage is TRBJ2-2; TRBD2 aligns across 11 bases. The CDR3 runs 16 residues. Germline values: CDR1 ENHRY, CDR2 SYGVKD. The J segment lost 7 bases and the V segment lost 6 bases, leaving 10 bases of the junction unmatched. The CDR3 spells CAIRERTSGLNGELFF. CDR3 sequence (DNA): TGTGCCATCAGGGAAAGGACTAGCGGGTTGAACGGGGAGCTGTTTTTT.

The chain combines TRBV6-6 with TRBJ1-6, with 9 nucleotides matching TRBD1. CDR1 is MNHNY, CDR2 SVGAGI, per germline (reference sequence). The CDR3 spans 17 residues. The trim removed 3 bases at V and 9 bases at J, leaving 12 bases unmatched. The CDR3 is CASSYPTGGIGSSPLHF. The CDR3, as DNA: TGTGCCAGCAGTTATCCAACAGGGGGCATTGGGAGTTCACCCCTCCACTTT.

This clonotype was seen only a few times. The CDR3 region is CASSSTGTGYQPQHF. Written as DNA, the CDR3 is TGTGCCAGCAGCTCTACCGGGACAGGGTATCAGCCCCAGCATTTT. The chain joins TRBV28 to TRBJ1-5, with 9 nucleotides matching TRBD1. Germline assignment: CDR1 MDHEN and CDR2 SYDVKM. The CDR3 sequence is 15 residues long. The J segment lost 5 bases and the V segment lost 6 bases, leaving 8 bases of the junction unmatched.

The V call is TRBV5-1, the J call TRBJ2-7, with D unresolved. V lost 0 bases, J lost 0 bases, and 13 bases lay in between. CDR3 length: 16 amino acids. Germline CDR1 and CDR2: SGHRS and YFSETQ. CDR3 in DNA: TGCGCCAGCAGCTTGGCGGGCGGCGAGAGCTCCTACGAGCAGTACTTC. Its protein product is CASSLAGGESSYEQYF.

A few counts support this clonotype. This chain connects TRBV20-1 to TRBJ2-1; TRBD2 matches 8 bases. CDR1 is DFQATT, CDR2 SNEGSKA, per germline (reference sequence). V gave up 1 base and J gave up 6 bases; unmatched junction bases: 8. The CDR3 contains 15 residues. The DNA of the CDR3 is TGCAGTGCTAGAGGGATCGGGAGGGCCCGCAATGAGCAGTTCTTC. Translation gives CSARGIGRARNEQFF.

The chain links TRBV15 to TRBJ2-3; TRBD1 or TRBD2 may be the D gene (5 bases each). The V end lost 4 bases, the J end lost 2 bases, and 16 bases lay between the germline ends. Per germline, CDR1 LNHNV and CDR2 YYDKDF (reference sequence). The CDR3 runs 16 residues. The CDR3: CATSTHGTPNTDTQYF. CDR3 DNA sequence: TGTGCCACCAGCACCCACGGGACGCCCAACACAGATACGCAGTATTTT.

This clonotype has only a few counts. CDR3 coding DNA: TGCAGTGCACTAGGTGGAGGGGCGGGAGGTATCTACAATGAGCAGTTCTTC. The encoded protein is CSALGGGAGGIYNEQFF. The rearrangement links TRBV20-1 to TRBJ2-1; 8 bases match TRBD2. The CDR3 contains 17 residues. CDR1 and CDR2 from the germline V gene are DFQATT and SNEGSKA (reference sequence). V trimming: 6 bases; J trimming: 3 bases; junction bases outside the gene matches: 16.

The rearrangement links TRBV4-1 to TRBJ2-1; no clear D gene. Trimming cost V 3 bases and J 7 bases, with 7 bases left between them. The CDR3 has 12 amino acids. Germline CDR1 reads MGHRA; CDR2 reads YSYEKL. CDR3: CASSQTVNEQFF. Here the CDR3 DNA reads TGCGCCAGCAGCCAGACGGTAAATGAGCAGTTCTTC.

This clonotype was recorded only once. Since the CDR3 does not end with the conserved phenylalanine or tryptophan, this likely comes from a read error. This rearrangement joins TRBV27 to TRBJ1-6, with 11 bases matching TRBD1. With 4 bases clipped from V and 7 bases from J, the junction kept 3 bases outside the gene matches. From germline, CDR1 is MNHEY and CDR2 SMNVEV (reference sequence). The CDR3 contains 15 residues. The DNA of the CDR3 is TGTGCCAGCAGTTCGGACAGGGGGCGGAATTCACCCCTCCACCTT. It yields the protein CASSSDRGRNSPLHL.

J is TRBJ2-1 and V is TRBV10-2; 9 nucleotides agree with TRBD2. V trimming: 7 bases; J trimming: 6 bases; junction bases outside the gene matches: 4. Germline V lookup: CDR1 WSHSY, CDR2 SAAADI. The CDR3 totals 13 residues. CDR3 residues: CASMLAGTNEQFF. The CDR3 DNA reads as TGCGCCAGCATGCTAGCGGGGACCAATGAGCAGTTCTTC.

This clonotype has more than one count but fewer than ten. CDR3 coding DNA: TGTGCCAGCAGCCAGAGAGACACAAGCACAGATACGCAGTATTTT. Protein sequence: CASSQRDTSTDTQYF. This chain joins TRBV7-2 and TRBJ2-3, with D unresolved. V gave up 5 bases and J gave up 0 bases, with 12 bases separating them. CDR1 and CDR2 (germline): SGHTA, FQGNSA. The CDR3 is made up of 15 amino acids.